This section outlines one T cell receptor (beta chain) sequence together with its context. Its specificity is not known. The data stem from a study of vaccination effects on CD4 cells after COVID-19. Cells that had been cultured for about 10 days were the source of isolated CD4+ T cells. Either the BNT162b2 or mRNA-1273 vaccine was given to participants in two doses. Trimming shortened V by 2 bases and J by 4 bases, and 12 bases separated the two germline ends. The CDR3 sequence is 16 residues long. Germline V gene data show CDR1 as SEHNR and CDR2 as FQNEAQ (reference sequence). Assay: immunoSEQ multiplex PCR; the TCRdb copy retains only in-frame clones and omits some. The repertoire holds nearly 45,000 clones, with 72% as singletons.

The material was CD4+ T cells from PBMCs cultured without peptide, obtained after COVID-19 vaccination. This clonotype was sampled from a human donor who received a COVID-19 vaccine. This chain links TRBV7-9 with TRBJ2-6; a possible D gene is TRBD1 (6 bases). CDR3 sequence (DNA): TGTGCCAGCAGCTTACACAGGGTACTGGGGGCCAACGTCCTGACTTTC. Its translation is CASSLHRVLGANVLTF.